This TCR beta chain stems from a study of blood T cell repertoires in COVID-19. Turning to the study itself: COVID-19 samples, acute and convalescent, were from the United States, Italy and Spain. T cells, B-cell-depleted T cells, or PBMCs supplied cDNA or gDNA.

Source study methods: The assay estimated nucleated cells by amplifying reference gene primers. TCRdb keeps only in-frame clones here, not all; method: immunoSEQ multiplex PCR. For V, J and clone size, that table is used; D and trimming come from the DNA. The sample has tens of thousands of clones; roughly 90% are singletons. This sequence was found in a man aged 60 to 75 with acute or convalescent COVID-19. Sequencing was done on a sample of peripheral blood.

The chain's CDR3 is CASSAVGGNGYTF. CDR3 coding DNA: TGTGCCAGCAGCGCCGTAGGGGGAAATGGCTACACCTTC. V and J are TRBV2 and TRBJ1-2; D is possibly TRBD1 (6 bases). Germline CDR1 and CDR2: SNHLY and FYNNEI. The CDR3 length is 13 residues. The V gene lost 6 bases and the J gene lost 6 bases, with 14 bases spanning the gap.